This TCR beta chain appears in the sequencing data of a study of response to subunit inactivated influenza vaccine. The study, taken as a whole, reports: Authors suggested each seasonal influenza vaccination recruits few new T cells.

Points on this clonotype: Its specificity is unknown.

TCRdb re-called the RT-PCR reads with MiXCR, one entry per CDR3 protein. This table has hundreds of thousands of distinct CDR3 sequences, around 13% appearing once. The junction had 7 bases not matched to a gene; V was cut back by 3 bases and J by 1 base. This CDR3 is built from 18 residues. Germline CDR1 is SGHAT and CDR2 is FQDESV (reference sequence). The chain couples TRBV11-1 to TRBJ1-4; 11 nucleotides align to TRBD1. The TCR was taken from a man between 50 and 59 years old who received an inactivated influenza vaccine. The sequencing here drew on PBMCs from blood, taken 14 to 15 days before vaccination. CDR3 amino acids: CASSFLTGTGGTNEKLFF. DNA of the CDR3: TGTGCCAGCAGCTTCCTCACCGGGACAGGGGGAACTAATGAAAAACTGTTTTTT.